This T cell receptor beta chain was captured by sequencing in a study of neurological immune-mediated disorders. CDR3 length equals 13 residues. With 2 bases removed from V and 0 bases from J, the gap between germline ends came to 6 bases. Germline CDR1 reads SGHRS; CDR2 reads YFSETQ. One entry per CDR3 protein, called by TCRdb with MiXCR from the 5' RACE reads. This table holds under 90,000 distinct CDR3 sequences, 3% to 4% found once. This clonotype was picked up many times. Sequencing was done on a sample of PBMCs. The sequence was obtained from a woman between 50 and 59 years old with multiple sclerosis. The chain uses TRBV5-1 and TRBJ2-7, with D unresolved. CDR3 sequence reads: CASSLQPSYEQYF. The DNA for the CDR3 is TGCGCCAGCAGCTTACAGCCCTCCTACGAGCAGTACTTC.